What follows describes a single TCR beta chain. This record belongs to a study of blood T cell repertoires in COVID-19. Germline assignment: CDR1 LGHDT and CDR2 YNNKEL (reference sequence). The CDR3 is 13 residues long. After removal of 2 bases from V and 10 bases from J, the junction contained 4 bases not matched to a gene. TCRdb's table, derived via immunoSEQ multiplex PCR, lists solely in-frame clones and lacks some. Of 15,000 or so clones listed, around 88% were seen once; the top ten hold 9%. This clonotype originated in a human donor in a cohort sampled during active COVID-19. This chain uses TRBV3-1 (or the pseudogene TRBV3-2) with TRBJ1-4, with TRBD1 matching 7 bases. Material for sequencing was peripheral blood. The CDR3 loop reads CASSQTTGTKLFF. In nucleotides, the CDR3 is TGTGCCAGCAGCCAAACGACAGGGACAAAACTGTTTTTT.